This TCR beta chain was found in a study of cytomegalovirus exposure and HLA in healthy donors. Whole-study results and caveats: Cytomegalovirus-associated status was assigned to 150 to 200 TCR beta chains. Several of the most significant clusters appeared, in a later analysis, to be linked to common viral pathogens. The authors assumed roughly uniform sequencing depth across donors for presence/absence analyses.

V lost 0 bases and J 4 bases, leaving 14 bases between the germline ends. The CDR3 covers 16 residues. The germline gives CDR1 LGHNA, CDR2 YSLEER. Primers for the PCR totalled 60 Vbeta and 13 Jbeta. Only in-frame clones appear in the TCRdb table, and some are missing; sequencing was by immunoSEQ multiplex PCR. The repertoire holds about 170,000 clones, with less than 80% as singletons. For this clone: Its antigen is not known.

This chain uses TRBV4-3 with TRBJ2-3; D might be TRBD1 (6 bases). Sequenced material: PBMCs. This clonotype was sampled from a female donor in good health and CMV-seronegative. CDR3 sequence reads: CASSQEATGKADTQYF. CDR3 DNA sequence: TGCGCCAGCAGCCAAGAAGCCACAGGGAAAGCAGATACGCAGTATTTT.